The 19 T cell receptor beta chains below all came from one sample that was sequenced in a study of T cell repertoires in cytomegalovirus infection. TCRdb recomputed calls from the reads with MiXCR, one row per CDR3 protein. Here the sample spans roughly 860,000 distinct CDR3 sequences, 30% to 35% being singletons. Their recognized antigens are unknown. The starting material was cultured CD8+ T cells from PBMCs, obtained from culture after CMV antigen stimulation. These receptors were obtained from a human donor in good health (CMV status not recorded). Some clones in this sample may be carry-over from other donors' samples.

The chain combines TRBV5-6 with TRBJ1-1; D is perhaps TRBD1 (5 bases). The CDR3 extends over 15 amino acids. CDR1 and CDR2 from the germline V gene are SGHDT and YYEEEE. V was cut by 2 bases and J by 4 bases, with 15 bases left in between. The CDR3 sequence: CASSLPGTASTEAFF. In nucleotides, the CDR3 is TGTGCCAGCAGCTTACCCGGGACGGCGAGCACTGAAGCTTTCTTT.

The chain joins TRBV7-6 to TRBJ2-5; TRBD2 matches at 13 bases. V was pared by 0 bases and J by 2 bases, with 3 bases of the junction left unmatched. Germline CDR1 and CDR2: SGHVS and FNYEAQ. CDR3 length: 17 residues. CDR3 protein: CASSLASGLAGQETQYF. The CDR3 DNA is TGTGCCAGCAGCTTAGCGTCGGGACTAGCGGGGCAAGAGACCCAGTACTTC.

This sequence joins TRBV6-5 and TRBJ1-1, with D possibly being TRBD1 (5 bases). V was trimmed by 5 bases and J by 4 bases, leaving 17 bases between them. Germline assignment: CDR1 MNHEY and CDR2 SVGAGI. The CDR3 covers 15 residues. For the CDR3, the DNA is TGTGCCAGCAGTCCAGGGCCCTCACGGGGCACTGAAGCTTTCTTT. It codes for CASSPGPSRGTEAFF.

The chain is built from TRBV6-2 or TRBV6-3 and TRBJ1-1; D unclear. Trimming stripped 5 bases from V and 4 bases from J, with 11 bases between. Germline-derived CDR1 and CDR2 are MNHEY and SVGEGT. The CDR3 runs 13 residues. CDR3 protein: CASSGRKRTEAFF. DNA for the CDR3: TGTGCCAGCAGTGGTAGGAAACGCACTGAAGCTTTCTTT.

The J gene is TRBJ1-4, the V gene TRBV5-1, with 8 positions matching TRBD1. CDR1 is SGHRS, CDR2 YFSETQ, per germline. CDR3 length equals 16 residues. The V gene end was trimmed by 4 bases and the J gene end by 7 bases; junction bases not matched to a gene: 12. The CDR3 bases are TGCGCCAGCAGCCCGGACAGGGTAGGGTCTACTGAAAAACTGTTTTTT. Its protein product is CASSPDRVGSTEKLFF.

This clonotype appeared a few times. The chain employs TRBV6-1 and TRBJ2-1, with 8 nucleotides matching TRBD1. The CDR3 has 12 residues. CDR1 is MNHNS and CDR2 is SASEGT in the germline V gene. With 10 bases clipped from V and 9 bases from J, the junction kept 8 bases outside the gene matches. In DNA form, the CDR3 reads TGTGCCACCCTGACAGGGGTGGGTGAGCAGTTCTTC. The encoded protein is CATLTGVGEQFF.

This clonotype was seen a few times. This chain joins TRBV2 and TRBJ1-1; D is unresolved. Deletions cut 6 bases from V and 4 bases from J, with 12 bases between. Germline V gene data show CDR1 as SNHLY and CDR2 as FYNNEI. There are 13 residues in the CDR3. The CDR3 nucleotides are TGTGCCAGCAGGGTAAAATCGGGCACTGAAGCTTTCTTT. Its translation: CASRVKSGTEAFF. The full variable domain, rest sourced from reference TRBV2 and TRBJ1-1, is EPEVTQTPSHQVTQMGQEVILRCVPISNHLYFYWYRQILGQKVEFLVSFYNNEISEKSEIFDDQFSVERPDGSNFTLKIRSTKLEDSAMYFCASRVKSGTEAFFGQGTRLTVV.

This clonotype was found a few times. The rearrangement joins TRBV2 to TRBJ2-1; 7 bases map to TRBD2. With 8 bases clipped from V and 2 bases from J, the junction kept 6 bases outside the gene matches. CDR3 length: 14 residues. The germline V gene has CDR1 SNHLY and CDR2 FYNNEI. The CDR3 coding sequence is TGTGCCAGCCCCCGGGAGGATCCCTACAATGAGCAGTTCTTC. Translating it yields CASPREDPYNEQFF.

The sample holds a few counts of this clonotype. The V and J genes are TRBV10-3 and TRBJ1-2; a weak D match, TRBD1 (6 bases). Trimming cost V 5 bases and J 5 bases, with 15 bases left between them. Per the germline V gene, CDR1 is ENHRY and CDR2 is SYGVKD. This CDR3 has 14 residues. In DNA, the CDR3 is TGTGCCATCAGTAGGGGGACGGGAAATTATGGCTACACCTTC. Translating gives CAISRGTGNYGYTF.

At least ten counts were recorded for this clonotype. The chain recombines TRBV7-8 with TRBJ2-1; 9 bases map to TRBD1. From germline, CDR1 is SGHVS and CDR2 FQNEAQ. The CDR3 loop spans 15 amino acids. The trim removed 6 bases at V and 10 bases at J, leaving 13 bases unmatched. CDR3 in amino acids: CASRLTGGRSEEQFF. In DNA form, the CDR3 reads TGTGCCAGCAGACTTACAGGGGGCCGGTCGGAAGAGCAGTTCTTC.

The chain uses TRBV28 and TRBJ2-3; the match to TRBD1 covers 10 bases. V trimming: 6 bases; J trimming: 4 bases; junction bases outside the gene matches: 4. Germline CDR1 and CDR2: MDHEN and SYDVKM. The CDR3 consists of 14 residues. CDR3 DNA sequence: TGTGCCAGCAGCCGGGACAGGGGTCCAGATACGCAGTATTTT. Protein sequence: CASSRDRGPDTQYF. Complete variable domain (other parts from reference TRBV28 and TRBJ2-3): DVKVTQSSRYLVKRTGEKVFLECVQDMDHENMFWYRQDPGLGLRLIYFSYDVKMKEKGDIPEGYSVSREKKERFSLILESASTNQTSMYLCASSRDRGPDTQYFGPGTRLTVL.

The V call is TRBV15, the J call TRBJ2-7, with unresolved D. Deletions cut 0 bases from V and 5 bases from J, with 14 bases between. The CDR3 is 15 residues long. Germline V gene data show CDR1 as LNHNV and CDR2 as YYDKDF (reference sequence). Written as DNA, the CDR3 is TGTGCCACCAGCAGAGACCGACCCCCGGCCCACGAGCAGTACTTC. This translates into CATSRDRPPAHEQYF.

This chain links TRBV4-1 with TRBJ1-1; no reliable D call. V was pared by 3 bases and J by 0 bases, with 20 bases between. Looked up from germline, CDR1 is MGHRA and CDR2 is YSYEKL. This CDR3 is built from 18 residues. CDR3 protein: CASSQGNLPTRMNTEAFF. The CDR3 DNA reads as TGCGCCAGCAGCCAGGGGAATCTACCGACCCGCATGAACACTGAAGCTTTCTTT.

This clonotype has more than one count but fewer than ten. This chain connects TRBV2 to TRBJ2-3; D not certain. Trimming took 0 bases from V and 6 from J, leaving 10 bases between them. Germline CDR1 and CDR2: SNHLY and FYNNEI. This CDR3 comprises 14 residues. The DNA for the CDR3 is TGTGCCAGCAGTGAAGCGCAGGTTCTGGATACGCAGTATTTT. Its translation is CASSEAQVLDTQYF.

Many counts were recorded for this clonotype. The chain couples TRBV7-6 to TRBJ2-6, with D unclear. V gave up 5 bases and J gave up 2 bases, with 16 bases separating them. Germline CDR1 reads SGHVS; CDR2 reads FNYEAQ. The CDR3 covers 17 residues. The chain's CDR3 is CASSEWVTGAGANVLTF. CDR3 DNA: TGTGCCAGCAGCGAGTGGGTGACTGGGGCTGGGGCCAACGTCCTGACTTTC.

This clonotype came up a few times. The chain uses TRBV7-8 and TRBJ2-3; no reliable D call. Deletions cut 1 base from V and 3 bases from J, with 11 bases between. This CDR3 region has 15 residues. Germline values: CDR1 SGHVS, CDR2 FQNEAQ. CDR3 protein: CASSLGLQKTDTQYF. Here the CDR3 DNA reads TGTGCCAGCAGCTTAGGTTTACAGAAGACAGATACGCAGTATTTT. Full variable domain (rest looked up from reference TRBV7-8 and TRBJ2-3): GAGVSQSPRYKVAKRGQDVALRCDPISGHVSLFWYQQALGQGPEFLTYFQNEAQLDKSGLPSDRFFAERPEGSVSTLKIQRTQQEDSAVYLCASSLGLQKTDTQYFGPGTRLTVL.

This clonotype was observed a handful of times. The gene calls are TRBV6-1 and TRBJ1-1; D not resolved. The CDR3 totals 13 residues. Germline V gene sequence: CDR1 MNHNS, CDR2 SASEGT. Trimming cost V 6 bases and J 1 base, with 9 bases left between them. For the CDR3, the DNA is TGTGCCAGCAGGGAGTGGCCGAACACTGAAGCTTTCTTT. Residues: CASREWPNTEAFF.

V and J are TRBV4-1 and TRBJ2-6; no reliable D call. This CDR3 spans 19 amino acids. V gave up 4 bases and J gave up 1 base, with 20 bases separating them. CDR1 MGHRA and CDR2 YSYEKL come from the germline V gene. This CDR3 reads CASSPLGRKPLSGANVLTF. The CDR3 bases are TGCGCCAGCAGCCCCCTGGGCAGGAAACCTTTATCTGGGGCCAACGTCCTGACTTTC.

J is TRBJ2-2 and V is TRBV20-1, with D perhaps matching TRBD1 (6 bases). From germline, CDR1 is DFQATT and CDR2 SNEGSKA (reference sequence). Trimming removed 7 bases at V and 6 bases at J, with 12 bases between. The CDR3 runs to 12 residues. The CDR3 coding sequence is TGCAGTGGACAGGAAAACTCCGGGGAGCTGTTTTTT. Translation: CSGQENSGELFF.